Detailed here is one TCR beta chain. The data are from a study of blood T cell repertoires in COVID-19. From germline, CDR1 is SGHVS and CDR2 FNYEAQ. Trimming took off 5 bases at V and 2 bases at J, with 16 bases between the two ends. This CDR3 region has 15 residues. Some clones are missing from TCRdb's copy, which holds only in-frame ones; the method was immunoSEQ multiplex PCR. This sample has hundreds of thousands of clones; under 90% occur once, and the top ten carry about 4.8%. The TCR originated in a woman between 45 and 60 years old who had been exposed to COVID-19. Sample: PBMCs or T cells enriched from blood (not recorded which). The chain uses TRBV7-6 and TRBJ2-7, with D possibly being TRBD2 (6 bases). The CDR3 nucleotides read TGTGCCAGCAGCCCTACGGCGGGGTCGCCCTACGAGCAGTACTTC. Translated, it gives CASSPTAGSPYEQYF.